Shown below are 20 T cell receptor beta chains from a single sample sequenced in a study of patients and donors after allogeneic stem cell transplantation. TCRdb reprocessed the RT-PCR reads with MiXCR, giving one entry per CDR3 protein. The repertoire includes 400,000 to 450,000 distinct CDR3 sequences, under 20% of them detected once, and about 7% sits in the top ten. Material: blood, either unsorted or a sorted T cell fraction (not recorded which). These receptors were obtained from a human donor who was either an allogeneic HSCT recipient or a stem cell or donor lymphocyte infusion donor (not recorded which). It is not recorded whose cells these are; they may come from a transplant donor.

V gene TRBV20-1 combines with J gene TRBJ1-1; D possibly corresponds to TRBD1 (6 bases). This CDR3 is 13 amino acids long. V lost 6 bases and J lost 7, with 18 bases in between. Germline loops: CDR1 DFQATT, CDR2 SNEGSKA (reference sequence). CDR3 sequence reads: CSASRDTTNEAFF. CDR3 in DNA: TGCAGTGCCAGCCGGGACACAACAAATGAAGCTTTCTTT.

The chain has TRBV12-3 or TRBV12-4 and TRBJ1-6; TRBD1 matches at 8 bases. With 3 bases clipped from V and 7 bases from J, the junction kept 5 bases outside the gene matches. The length of the CDR3 is 15 residues. DNA for the CDR3: TGTGCCAGCAGTTTCGGGGGGACAGGAAATTCACCCCTCCACTTT. This sequence encodes CASSFGGTGNSPLHF.

This rearrangement joins TRBV13 to TRBJ2-7; D could derive from TRBD1 or TRBD2 (5 bases each). The length of the CDR3 is 14 residues. Trimming pared 3 bases from V and 2 bases from J, leaving 11 bases between. Per the germline V gene, CDR1 is PRHDT and CDR2 is FYEKMQ (reference sequence). The CDR3 DNA reads as TGTGCCAGCAGCTTCGAGGGACCAACCTACGAGCAGTACTTC. Its translation is CASSFEGPTYEQYF.

The chain couples TRBV18 to TRBJ1-1; 7 bases align to TRBD1. CDR1 KGHSH and CDR2 LQKENI come from the germline V gene. This CDR3 region has 13 residues. Trimming removed 3 bases from V and 10 bases from J; junction bases left unmatched: 8. The CDR3 reads CASSPLDRVVAFF. For the CDR3, the DNA is TGTGCCAGCTCACCCTTAGACAGGGTCGTAGCTTTCTTT.

The rearrangement links TRBV29-1 to TRBJ1-4, with TRBD1 matching over 7 bases. J lost 7 bases, V lost 0 bases, and 5 bases had no gene match. Germline values: CDR1 SQVTM, CDR2 ANQGSEA. The CDR3 totals 14 residues. The CDR3 sequence is CSVEDRDSTEKLFF. The CDR3, as DNA: TGCAGCGTTGAAGATCGGGACAGCACTGAAAAACTGTTTTTT.

A few counts support this clonotype. The chain couples TRBV30 to TRBJ2-2; D is unclear. The CDR3 sequence is 15 residues long. CDR1 is GTSNPN, CDR2 SVGIG, per germline (reference sequence). The germline V and J ends were trimmed by 0 bases and 8 bases, with 16 bases remaining between them. Written as DNA, the CDR3 is TGTGCCTGGAGTGTTCTCCCGGCACGGACGGGGGAGCTGTTTTTT. Amino acids: CAWSVLPARTGELFF.

This clonotype was counted between two and nine times. The genes are TRBV24-1 and TRBJ1-6, with D maybe TRBD1 (6 bases). Trimming took off 8 bases at V and 7 bases at J, with 17 bases between the two ends. In germline, CDR1 is KGHDR, CDR2 SFDVKD. The CDR3 is 15 amino acids. The CDR3: CATTKGGTLNSPLHF. The CDR3 nucleotides read TGTGCCACCACCAAAGGGGGTACCTTGAATTCACCCCTCCACTTT.

The chain combines TRBV18 with TRBJ1-1, with D uncertain. V gave up 0 bases and J gave up 7 bases, with 9 bases separating them. This CDR3 has 13 amino acids. Germline loops: CDR1 KGHSH, CDR2 LQKENI. CDR3 region: CASSPPSEVEAFF. CDR3 bases: TGTGCCAGCTCACCACCGTCTGAAGTTGAAGCTTTCTTT.

V is TRBV4-2 and J is TRBJ2-2; 8 bases are shared with TRBD1. Germline assignment: CDR1 LGHNA and CDR2 YNFKEQ. The CDR3 is 19 residues long. Trimming cost V 4 bases and J 4 bases; bases outside gene matches: 17. The CDR3 DNA sequence: TGTGCCAGCAGCCTTATGTGGACAGGGAAAGGATCGGGCACCGGGGAGCTGTTTTTT. Translated: CASSLMWTGKGSGTGELFF.

This chain uses TRBV5-1 with TRBJ2-4; 11 bases are a match to TRBD2. V dropped 2 bases and J dropped 2; count of bases not matched to a gene: 6. Looked up from germline, CDR1 is SGHRS and CDR2 is YFSETQ. This CDR3 has 17 residues. In nucleotides, the CDR3 is TGCGCCAGCAGCTTTAGCGGGAGGGCCGTATCCAAAAACATTCAGTACTTC. Its protein is CASSFSGRAVSKNIQYF.

This clonotype was counted many times. V gene TRBV5-1 combines with J gene TRBJ1-4; D gene ambiguous. The CDR3 covers 14 residues. V shed 4 bases and J shed 4 bases, with 11 bases lying between them. Germline loops: CDR1 SGHRS, CDR2 YFSETQ. The CDR3 loop reads CASSPRTYNEKLFF. The CDR3 nucleotides are TGCGCCAGCAGCCCCCGTACCTATAATGAAAAACTGTTTTTT.

The table lists this clonotype with a few counts. This chain uses TRBV3-1 with TRBJ2-7; 10 positions match TRBD2. The CDR3 spans 18 residues. CDR1 and CDR2 (germline): LGHDT, YNNKEL (reference sequence). The ends lost 1 base at V and 3 bases at J; junction bases unmatched: 12. CDR3 amino acids: CASSQVPDRTSGDYEQYF. The DNA of the CDR3 is TGTGCCAGCAGCCAAGTCCCAGACAGAACTAGCGGGGACTACGAGCAGTACTTC.

As for this clonotype: A much larger clone sits a single nucleotide away, making a read error possible. The rearrangement joins TRBV4-3 to TRBJ2-3; perhaps TRBD2 as D (6 bases). V was cut by 0 bases and J by 6 bases, with 13 bases left in between. The CDR3 sequence is 15 residues long. Per the germline V gene, CDR1 is LGHNA and CDR2 is YSLEER. As DNA, the CDR3 is TGCGCCAGCAGCCAAGAAGGGGAGGAAGGGGATACGCAGTATTTT. This translates into CASSQEGEEGDTQYF.

The genes are TRBV7-2 and TRBJ2-7; D is possibly TRBD2 (6 bases). This CDR3 contains 11 residues. V lost 2 bases and J 12 bases, leaving 11 bases between the germline ends. Per the germline V gene, CDR1 is SGHTA and CDR2 is FQGNSA. In DNA form, the CDR3 reads TGTGCCAGCAGCTTATGGGGCGGGGCGTACTTC. It yields the protein CASSLWGGAYF. Full variable domain (remainder filled in from reference TRBV7-2 and TRBJ2-7): GAGVSQSPSNKVTEKGKDVELRCDPISGHTALYWYRQSLGQGLEFLIYFQGNSAPDKSGLPSDRFSAERTGGSVSTLTIQRTQQEDSAVYLCASSLWGGAYFGPGTRLTVT.

The sample holds many counts of this clonotype. The V and J genes are TRBV24-1 and TRBJ2-3, with D possibly called TRBD1 or TRBD2 (5 bases each). V dropped 0 bases and J dropped 2 bases, with 5 bases sitting between them. The CDR3 consists of 14 residues. Germline V lookup: CDR1 KGHDR, CDR2 SFDVKD. The CDR3 loop reads CATSDLGTTDTQYF. Written as DNA, the CDR3 is TGTGCCACCAGTGATTTGGGGACCACAGATACGCAGTATTTT.

This clonotype showed up just a few times. The chain employs TRBV4-1 and TRBJ1-5, with TRBD1 matching over 8 bases. The CDR3 has 15 amino acids. V lost 3 bases and J lost 2; bases outside the gene matches: 3. In germline, CDR1 is MGHRA, CDR2 YSYEKL. Here the CDR3 reads CASSQDRDGNQPQHF. In nucleotides, the CDR3 is TGCGCCAGCAGCCAGGACAGGGACGGCAATCAGCCCCAGCATTTT.

The sample holds many counts of this clonotype. The rearrangement uses TRBV5-1 and TRBJ2-7; possible D gene TRBD1, 6 bases. Per the germline V gene, CDR1 is SGHRS and CDR2 is YFSETQ. Trimming took 5 bases from V and 3 from J, leaving 12 bases between them. This CDR3 spans 13 amino acids. The CDR3 nucleotides read TGCGCCAGCAGTCCGGACAGCTACTACGAGCAGTACTTC. This gives the protein CASSPDSYYEQYF.

The sample holds a few counts of this clonotype. The CDR3 loop reads CASRPGGPTEAFF. In DNA form, the CDR3 reads TGTGCCAGCAGACCAGGGGGCCCAACTGAAGCTTTCTTT. V and J are TRBV7-2 and TRBJ1-1; 8 nucleotides align to TRBD1. Germline CDR1 reads SGHTA; CDR2 reads FQGNSA. V gave up 6 bases and J gave up 5 bases; unmatched junction bases: 5. This CDR3 has 13 residues. Variable domain in full (rest from reference TRBV7-2 and TRBJ1-1): GAGVSQSPSNKVTEKGKDVELRCDPISGHTALYWYRQSLGQGLEFLIYFQGNSAPDKSGLPSDRFSAERTGGSVSTLTIQRTQQEDSAVYLCASRPGGPTEAFFGQGTRLTVV.

The gene calls are TRBV11-3 and TRBJ2-3; D possibly corresponds to TRBD2 (6 bases). CDR3 size: 15 residues. The germline V gene has CDR1 SGHNT and CDR2 YENEEA. The V and J ends lost 1 base and 1 base respectively, with 9 bases between them. CDR3 DNA: TGTGCCAGCAGCTTAGGGCCTAGCGGCACAGATACGCAGTATTTT. It encodes CASSLGPSGTDTQYF.

This clonotype was counted only a few times. The chain has TRBV6-1 and TRBJ2-3; 13 positions agree with TRBD2. CDR1 and CDR2 (germline): MNHNS, SASEGT. With 10 bases clipped from V and 2 bases from J, the junction kept 6 bases outside the gene matches. The CDR3 spans 15 residues. This CDR3 reads CAIGGTSGATDTQYF. The CDR3 region has the DNA TGTGCCATTGGGGGGACTAGCGGGGCCACAGATACGCAGTATTTT.